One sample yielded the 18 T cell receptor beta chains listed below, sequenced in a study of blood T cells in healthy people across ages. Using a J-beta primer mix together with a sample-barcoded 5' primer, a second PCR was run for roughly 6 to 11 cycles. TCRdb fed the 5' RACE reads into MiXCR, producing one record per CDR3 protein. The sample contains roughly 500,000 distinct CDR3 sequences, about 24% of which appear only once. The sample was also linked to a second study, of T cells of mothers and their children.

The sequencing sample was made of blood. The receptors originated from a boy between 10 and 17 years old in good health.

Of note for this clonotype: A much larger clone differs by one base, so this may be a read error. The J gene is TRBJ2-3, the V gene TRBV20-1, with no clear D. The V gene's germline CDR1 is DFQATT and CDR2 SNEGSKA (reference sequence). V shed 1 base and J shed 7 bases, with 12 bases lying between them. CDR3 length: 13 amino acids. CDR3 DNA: TGCAGTGCTAGAGTGAGGAGCAGAAATACGCAGTATTTT. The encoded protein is CSARVRSRNTQYF.

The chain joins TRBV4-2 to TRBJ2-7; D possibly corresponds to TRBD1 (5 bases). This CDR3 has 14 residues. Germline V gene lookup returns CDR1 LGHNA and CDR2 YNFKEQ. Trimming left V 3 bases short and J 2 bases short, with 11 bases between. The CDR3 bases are TGTGCCAGCAGCCAGCAGGGAAAGGCCTACGAGCAGTACTTC. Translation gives CASSQQGKAYEQYF.

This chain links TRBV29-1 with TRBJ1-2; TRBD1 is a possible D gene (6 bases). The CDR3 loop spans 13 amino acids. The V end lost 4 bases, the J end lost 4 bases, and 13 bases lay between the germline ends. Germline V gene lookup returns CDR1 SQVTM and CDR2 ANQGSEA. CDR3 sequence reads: CSVVRQGSYGYTF. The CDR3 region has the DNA TGCAGCGTTGTGAGGCAGGGGAGCTATGGCTACACCTTC.

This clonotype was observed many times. This CDR3 is CASSPGTANSPLHF. The CDR3 DNA is TGTGCCAGCAGTCCAGGGACAGCGAATTCACCCCTCCACTTT. The rearrangement links TRBV27 to TRBJ1-6; 7 bases line up with TRBD1. V gave up 5 bases and J gave up 7 bases; unmatched junction bases: 5. CDR3 length: 14 residues. Germline V lookup: CDR1 MNHEY, CDR2 SMNVEV (reference sequence).

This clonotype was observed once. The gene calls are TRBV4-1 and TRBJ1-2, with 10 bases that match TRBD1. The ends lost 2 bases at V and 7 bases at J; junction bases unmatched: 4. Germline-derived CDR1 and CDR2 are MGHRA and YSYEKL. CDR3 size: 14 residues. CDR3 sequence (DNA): TGCGCCAGCAGCCAAATTGGGACAGGGGCTGGCTACACCTTC. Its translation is CASSQIGTGAGYTF.

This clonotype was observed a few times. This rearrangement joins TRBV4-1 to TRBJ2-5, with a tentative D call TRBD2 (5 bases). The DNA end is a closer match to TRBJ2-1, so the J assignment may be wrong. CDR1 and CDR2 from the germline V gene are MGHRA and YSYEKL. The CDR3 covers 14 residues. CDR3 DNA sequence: TGCGCCAGCAGCCAAGGCCCGGGAATCGATGAGCAGTTCTTC. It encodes CASSQGPGIDEQFF.

CDR3 bases: TGTGCCAGCAGCTTGTCGGGTCTCGAGTCTGGGGCCAACGTCCTGACTTTC. Its protein is CASSLSGLESGANVLTF. The gene calls are TRBV5-8 and TRBJ2-6; unclear D gene. CDR1 SGHTS and CDR2 YDEGEE come from the germline V gene. The CDR3 sequence is 17 residues long. V was shortened by 1 base and J by 1 base, with 12 bases between the two germline ends. The entire variable domain, with the rest obtained from reference TRBV5-8 and TRBJ2-6, is as follows: EAGVTQSPTHLIKTRGQQATLRCSPISGHTSVYWYQQALGLGLQFLLWYDEGEERNRGNFPPRFSGRQFPNYSSELNVNALELEDSALYLCASSLSGLESGANVLTFGAGSRLTVL.

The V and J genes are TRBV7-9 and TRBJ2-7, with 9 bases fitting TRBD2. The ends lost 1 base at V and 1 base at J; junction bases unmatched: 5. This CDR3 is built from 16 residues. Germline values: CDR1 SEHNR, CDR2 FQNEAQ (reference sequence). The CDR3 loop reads CASSLGGGAYSYEQYF. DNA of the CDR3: TGTGCCAGCAGCTTAGGCGGGGGGGCTTATTCCTACGAGCAGTACTTC.

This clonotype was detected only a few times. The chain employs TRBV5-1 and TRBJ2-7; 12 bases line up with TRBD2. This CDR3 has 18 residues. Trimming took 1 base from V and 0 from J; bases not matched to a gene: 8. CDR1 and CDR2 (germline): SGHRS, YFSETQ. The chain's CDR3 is CASSLLPSGRGSSYEQYF. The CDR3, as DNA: TGCGCCAGCAGCTTGCTACCTAGCGGGAGGGGGAGCTCCTACGAGCAGTACTTC.

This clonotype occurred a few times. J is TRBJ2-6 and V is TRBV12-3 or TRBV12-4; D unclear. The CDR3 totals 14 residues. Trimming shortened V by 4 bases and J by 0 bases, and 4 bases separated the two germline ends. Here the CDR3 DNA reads TGTGCCAGCAGTTGGAGCTCTGGGGCCAACGTCCTGACTTTC. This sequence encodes CASSWSSGANVLTF.

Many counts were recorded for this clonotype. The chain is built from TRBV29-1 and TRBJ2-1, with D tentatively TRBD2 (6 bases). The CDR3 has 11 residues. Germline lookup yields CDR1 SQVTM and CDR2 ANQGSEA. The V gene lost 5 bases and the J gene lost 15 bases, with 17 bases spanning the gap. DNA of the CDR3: TGCAGCGTTTCCCTTTGGGACTTAGCGTTCTTC. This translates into CSVSLWDLAFF.

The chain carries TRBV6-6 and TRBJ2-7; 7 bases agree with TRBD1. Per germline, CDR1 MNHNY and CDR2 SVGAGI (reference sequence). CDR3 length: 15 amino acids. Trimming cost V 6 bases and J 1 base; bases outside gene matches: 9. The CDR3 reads CASRQGQSGSYEQYF. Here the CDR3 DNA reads TGTGCCAGCAGGCAGGGACAGAGTGGGTCCTACGAGCAGTACTTC.

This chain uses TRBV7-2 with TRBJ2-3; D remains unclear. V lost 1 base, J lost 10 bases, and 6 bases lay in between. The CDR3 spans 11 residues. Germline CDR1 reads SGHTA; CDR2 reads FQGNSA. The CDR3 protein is CASSLVGPQYF. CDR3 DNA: TGTGCCAGCAGCTTAGTTGGGCCGCAGTATTTT.

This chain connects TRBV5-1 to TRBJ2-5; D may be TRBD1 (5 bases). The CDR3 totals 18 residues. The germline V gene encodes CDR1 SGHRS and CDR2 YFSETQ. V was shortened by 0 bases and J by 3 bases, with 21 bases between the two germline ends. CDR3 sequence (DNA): TGCGCCAGCAGCTTGGCGGTCAGGGCCTTCACTACAAAAGAGACCCAGTACTTC. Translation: CASSLAVRAFTTKETQYF.

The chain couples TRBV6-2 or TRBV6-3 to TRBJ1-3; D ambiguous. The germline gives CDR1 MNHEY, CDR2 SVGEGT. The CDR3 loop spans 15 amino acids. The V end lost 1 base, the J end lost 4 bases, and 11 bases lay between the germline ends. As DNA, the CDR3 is TGTGCCAGCAGTTACTGGGGATCCTCCGGAAACACCATATATTTT. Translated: CASSYWGSSGNTIYF.

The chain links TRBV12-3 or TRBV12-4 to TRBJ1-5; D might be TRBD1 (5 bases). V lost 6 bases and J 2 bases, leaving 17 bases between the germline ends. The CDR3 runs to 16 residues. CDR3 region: CASSPGGLGGNQPQHF. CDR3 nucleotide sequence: TGTGCCAGCAGCCCAGGTGGGCTAGGGGGCAATCAGCCCCAGCATTTT.

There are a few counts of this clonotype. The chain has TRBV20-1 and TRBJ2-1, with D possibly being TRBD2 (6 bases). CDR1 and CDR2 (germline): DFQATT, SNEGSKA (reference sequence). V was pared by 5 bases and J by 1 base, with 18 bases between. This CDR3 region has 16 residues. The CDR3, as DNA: TGCAGTGCTGCCGTTTTGGTGCGGGAATCCTACAATGAGCAGTTCTTC. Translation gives CSAAVLVRESYNEQFF.

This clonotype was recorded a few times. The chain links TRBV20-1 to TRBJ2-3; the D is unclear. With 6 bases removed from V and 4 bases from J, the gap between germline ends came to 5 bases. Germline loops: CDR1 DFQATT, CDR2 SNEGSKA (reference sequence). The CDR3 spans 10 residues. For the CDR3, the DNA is TGCAGTGCCCTTGCAGATACGCAGTATTTT. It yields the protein CSALADTQYF.